What follows are 25 T cell receptor beta chains derived from one specimen sequenced in a study of blood T cell repertoires in COVID-19. TCRdb keeps only in-frame clones here, not all; method: immunoSEQ multiplex PCR. Of about 320,000 clones listed, 85% to 95% are singletons. What was sequenced was PBMCs or T cells enriched from blood (not recorded which). The receptors were gathered from a woman in her 30s who had been exposed to COVID-19.

The genes are TRBV18 and TRBJ1-4; D unresolved. Germline V gives CDR1 KGHSH, CDR2 LQKENI. Trimming left V 0 bases short and J 3 bases short, with 5 bases between. This CDR3 has 14 residues. As DNA, the CDR3 is TGTGCCAGCTCACCACCCCAGGCTAATGAAAAACTGTTTTTT. This gives the protein CASSPPQANEKLFF.

This clone was picked up a small number of times. CDR3 residues: CASRRPGGTEAFF. DNA for the CDR3: TGTGCGAGTCGGAGACCCGGGGGCACTGAAGCTTTCTTT. This chain links TRBV19 with TRBJ1-1; tentatively, D is TRBD1 (5 bases). Germline CDR1 and CDR2: LNHDA and SQIVND (reference sequence). CDR3 length: 13 residues.

The chain is built from TRBV7-9 and TRBJ1-5; D is ambiguous. V was shortened by 2 bases and J by 1 base, with 9 bases between the two germline ends. Germline loops: CDR1 SEHNR, CDR2 FQNEAQ (reference sequence). The CDR3 contains 15 residues. The chain's CDR3 is CASSLRGLSNQPQHF. The CDR3 DNA sequence: TGTGCCAGCAGCTTACGAGGGCTCAGCAATCAGCCCCAGCATTTT.

V and J are TRBV2 and TRBJ1-6; 7 nucleotides align to TRBD1. Looked up from germline, CDR1 is SNHLY and CDR2 is FYNNEI. The V and J ends lost 5 bases and 9 bases, in that order; junction bases with no gene match: 10. CDR3 size: 15 residues. For the CDR3, the DNA is TGTGCCAGCAGTTATAGCAGGGGGGTAGGTTCACCCCTCCACTTT. Protein: CASSYSRGVGSPLHF.

This rearrangement joins TRBV7-9 to TRBJ2-1; TRBD2 might be the D (5 bases). Looked up from germline, CDR1 is SEHNR and CDR2 is FQNEAQ (reference sequence). The length of the CDR3 is 15 residues. Trimming pared 3 bases from V and 4 bases from J, leaving 13 bases between. The CDR3 DNA is TGTGCCAGCAGCTTGGGGAGCACCGGATACAATGAGCAGTTCTTC. This codes for CASSLGSTGYNEQFF.

This CDR3 reads CATSDFRGRSYGYTF. The CDR3, as DNA: TGTGCCACCAGTGATTTCAGGGGGCGCAGCTATGGCTACACCTTC. The chain links TRBV24-1 to TRBJ1-2, with 8 bases fitting TRBD1. The CDR3 contains 15 residues. The V and J ends lost 1 base and 4 bases, in that order; junction bases with no gene match: 4. Germline V CDR1 and CDR2: KGHDR, SFDVKD.

The chain is built from TRBV6-5 and TRBJ2-7, with 9 bases identical to TRBD1. The germline CDR1 and CDR2 sequences are MNHEY and SVGAGI. Losses at the gene ends were 4 bases for V and 2 bases for J; bases not matched to a gene: 3. This CDR3 comprises 14 residues. The CDR3 DNA is TGTGCCAGCAGTTTAGGACAGGGGACCTACGAGCAGTACTTC. This codes for CASSLGQGTYEQYF.

J is TRBJ2-1 and V is TRBV5-1; TRBD1 might be the D (5 bases). Germline V CDR1 and CDR2: SGHRS, YFSETQ. The CDR3 spans 15 residues. Trimming removed 0 bases at V and 1 base at J, with 8 bases between. Written as DNA, the CDR3 is TGCGCCAGCAGCTTGGCCGGACATTCCTACAATGAGCAGTTCTTC. Translation gives CASSLAGHSYNEQFF.

V is TRBV27 and J is TRBJ2-1; D possibly corresponds to TRBD2 (5 bases). Germline V gene sequence: CDR1 MNHEY, CDR2 SMNVEV (reference sequence). The V end lost 10 bases, the J end lost 0 bases, and 25 bases lay between the germline ends. The CDR3 is made up of 18 amino acids. The DNA for the CDR3 is TGTGCCACAACCCCTTGGGCTAGCCTAGGAACCTCCTACAATGAGCAGTTCTTC. Protein sequence: CATTPWASLGTSYNEQFF.

The genes are TRBV24-1 and TRBJ2-2; D may be TRBD1 (6 bases). The CDR3 is 15 residues long. Germline V gene sequence: CDR1 KGHDR, CDR2 SFDVKD. Between the trimmed V and J ends, which lost 3 bases and 5 bases, there was a span of 12 bases. Written as DNA, the CDR3 is TGTGCCACCAGTGATCAGACAGGTCTAACCGGGGAGCTGTTTTTT. This encodes CATSDQTGLTGELFF.

This rearrangement joins TRBV7-9 to TRBJ2-7; the match to TRBD1 covers 10 bases. V lost 5 bases, J lost 5 bases, and 15 bases stayed unmatched. Germline V gene lookup returns CDR1 SEHNR and CDR2 FQNEAQ (reference sequence). CDR3 length: 17 residues. The CDR3 nucleotides are TGTGCCAGCAGCGACTTACGGGCCGGGACAGGGGTCCACGAGCAGTACTTC. It codes for CASSDLRAGTGVHEQYF. Together with reference TRBV7-9 and TRBJ2-7, the CDR3 gives the full variable domain: DTGVSQNPRHKITKRGQNVTFRCDPISEHNRLYWYRQTLGQGPEFLTYFQNEAQLEKSRLLSDRFSAERPKGSFSTLEIQRTEQGDSAMYLCASSDLRAGTGVHEQYFGPGTRLTVT.

This clone was recorded only once. The V gene is TRBV7-3, the J gene TRBJ2-1, with D uncertain. The CDR3 loop spans 15 amino acids. V lost 2 bases and J 2 bases, leaving 10 bases between the germline ends. In germline, CDR1 is SGHTA, CDR2 FQGTGA. The CDR3 DNA sequence: TGTGCCAGCAGCTTAGCCCATTCGGCCTACAATGAGCAGTTCTTC. Translating gives CASSLAHSAYNEQFF. The full variable domain, its missing parts supplied by reference TRBV7-3 and TRBJ2-1, is GAGVSQTPSNKVTEKGKYVELRCDPISGHTALYWYRQSLGQGPEFLIYFQGTGAADDSGLPNDRFFAVRPEGSVSTLKIQRTERGDSAVYLCASSLAHSAYNEQFFGPGTRLTVL.

The chain links TRBV9 to TRBJ1-2, with D perhaps matching TRBD1 (5 bases). The CDR3 covers 13 residues. Trimming pared 4 bases from V and 5 bases from J, leaving 12 bases between. Germline V gene sequence: CDR1 SGDLS, CDR2 YYNGEE. The chain's CDR3 is CASSLTAGYGYTF. CDR3 nucleotides: TGTGCCAGCAGCCTGACAGCGGGATATGGCTACACCTTC.

The CDR3 sequence is CSARAEYEQYF. The CDR3 DNA follows: TGCAGTGCTAGAGCGGAGTACGAGCAGTACTTC. The V gene is TRBV20-1, the J gene TRBJ2-7; D ambiguous. The V end lost 1 base, the J end lost 4 bases, and 5 bases lay between the germline ends. The V gene's germline CDR1 is DFQATT and CDR2 SNEGSKA (reference sequence). The CDR3 runs 11 residues.

The genes are TRBV9 and TRBJ1-1, with a possible D match to TRBD1 (5 bases). V lost 4 bases and J 3 bases, leaving 10 bases between the germline ends. Germline values: CDR1 SGDLS, CDR2 YYNGEE. This CDR3 is 13 amino acids long. CDR3 sequence (DNA): TGTGCCAGCAGCCCCCGGGGGTACACTGAAGCTTTCTTT. Translation: CASSPRGYTEAFF.

This chain connects TRBV7-6 to TRBJ1-3; D is perhaps TRBD1 (6 bases). Trimming took 2 bases from V and 0 from J, leaving 17 bases between them. Germline assignment: CDR1 SGHVS and CDR2 FNYEAQ. This CDR3 is 18 amino acids long. CDR3 in DNA: TGTGCCAGCAGCTTATTGCAGGACAGCGCTTCCTCTGGAAACACCATATATTTT. Translated: CASSLLQDSASSGNTIYF.

On this clone: The same CDR3 arises from other DNA sequences in this sample as well. CDR3 coding DNA: TGTGCCAGCAGCCAAGGGACAGGATATAGCAATCAGCCCCAGCATTTT. Protein sequence: CASSQGTGYSNQPQHF. V and J are TRBV3-1 (or the pseudogene TRBV3-2) and TRBJ1-5; the match to TRBD1 covers 7 bases. The length of the CDR3 is 16 residues. From germline, CDR1 is LGHDT and CDR2 YNNKEL (reference sequence). V trimming: 1 base; J trimming: 0 bases; junction bases outside the gene matches: 3.

The chain couples TRBV3-1 (or the pseudogene TRBV3-2) to TRBJ1-2; perhaps TRBD1 as D (6 bases). V gave up 0 bases and J gave up 4 bases, with 18 bases separating them. Germline loops: CDR1 LGHDT, CDR2 YNNKEL (reference sequence). The length of the CDR3 is 17 residues. The CDR3 loop reads CASSQDPRGGSPYGYTF. The CDR3 region has the DNA TGTGCCAGCAGCCAAGATCCCAGGGGAGGGAGCCCCTATGGCTACACCTTC.

The CDR3: CASSPQTTRVNTEAFF. CDR3 nucleotides: TGTGCCAGCTCACCACAAACTACGCGGGTGAACACTGAAGCTTTCTTT. J is TRBJ1-1 and V is TRBV18; no firm D call. This CDR3 is 16 amino acids long. Trimming removed 1 base at V and 0 bases at J, with 12 bases between. Per the germline V gene, CDR1 is KGHSH and CDR2 is LQKENI.

The gene calls are TRBV7-2 and TRBJ2-1; 7 bases are a match to TRBD1. Germline V gene lookup returns CDR1 SGHTA and CDR2 FQGNSA. This CDR3 is 14 amino acids long. The trim removed 5 bases at V and 3 bases at J, leaving 4 bases unmatched. In DNA, the CDR3 is TGTGCCAGCAGCCCACAGGGGAACTACAATGAGCAGTTCTTC. Amino acids: CASSPQGNYNEQFF.

This clone appeared a single time. The chain combines TRBV18 with TRBJ2-3, with D possibly matching TRBD1 (6 bases). Germline CDR1 and CDR2: KGHSH and LQKENI. The CDR3 sequence is 14 residues long. Between the trimmed V and J ends, which lost 3 bases and 0 bases, there was a span of 7 bases. CDR3 residues: CASSPDSSTDTQYF. The CDR3 DNA follows: TGTGCCAGCTCACCGGACAGCAGCACAGATACGCAGTATTTT.

In its sample, this clone was seen once. The rearrangement uses TRBV5-5 and TRBJ2-7, with TRBD2 identical over 9 bases. V gave up 2 bases and J gave up 3 bases; unmatched junction bases: 0. Germline CDR1 and CDR2: SGHKS and YYEKEE (reference sequence). This CDR3 has 13 amino acids. The CDR3 is CASSLLAGYEQYF. CDR3 DNA: TGTGCCAGCAGCTTACTAGCGGGCTACGAGCAGTACTTC. Based on the CDR3 plus reference TRBV5-5 and TRBJ2-7, the full variable domain is DAGVTQSPTHLIKTRGQQVTLRCSPISGHKSVSWYQQVLGQGPQFIFQYYEKEERGRGNFPDRFSARQFPNYSSELNVNALLLGDSALYLCASSLLAGYEQYFGPGTRLTVT.

The rearrangement joins TRBV5-5 to TRBJ1-6; weak D call: TRBD1 (5 bases). This CDR3 spans 15 amino acids. Trimming removed 0 bases from V and 10 bases from J, with 14 bases in between. Germline loops: CDR1 SGHKS, CDR2 YYEKEE (reference sequence). CDR3 in DNA: TGTGCCAGCAGCTTGGATGGGGCTCCTGGATCACCCCTCCACTTT. It encodes CASSLDGAPGSPLHF.

The J gene is TRBJ2-1, the V gene TRBV7-6; possible D gene TRBD2, 5 bases. Between the trimmed V and J ends, which lost 0 bases and 2 bases, there was a span of 8 bases. The CDR3 runs 15 residues. Germline V gene lookup returns CDR1 SGHVS and CDR2 FNYEAQ. CDR3 loop: CASSLAGLAYNEQFF. In DNA form, the CDR3 reads TGTGCCAGCAGCTTAGCAGGACTTGCCTACAATGAGCAGTTCTTC.

V usage is TRBV2 and J usage is TRBJ1-1, with TRBD1 identical over 10 bases. The germline V gene encodes CDR1 SNHLY and CDR2 FYNNEI. The CDR3 is 13 residues long. J was trimmed by 7 bases and V by 7 bases; bases with no gene match: 6. The CDR3 spells CASTFGQGGEAFF. CDR3 DNA: TGTGCCAGCACCTTTGGACAGGGGGGTGAAGCTTTCTTT. The variable domain in full, with the rest retrieved from reference TRBV2 and TRBJ1-1, is EPEVTQTPSHQVTQMGQEVILRCVPISNHLYFYWYRQILGQKVEFLVSFYNNEISEKSEIFDDQFSVERPDGSNFTLKIRSTKLEDSAMYFCASTFGQGGEAFFGQGTRLTVV.